This T cell receptor (beta chain) was recovered during a study of T-cell reconstitution after alpha-beta-depleted transplantation in children. Molecular barcoding with unique molecular identifiers was used for the TCRbeta library. In TCRdb, the PCR reads were re-called with MiXCR into one record per CDR3 protein. The sample consists of about 600,000 distinct CDR3 sequences, 10% of them appearing once. Germline loops: CDR1 GTSNPN, CDR2 SVGIG (reference sequence). Trimming stripped 2 bases from V and 0 bases from J, with 12 bases between. The CDR3 sequence is 15 residues long. The clonotype comes from a human donor who donated a stem cell graft to a child with acute myeloid leukemia. Specimen: PBMCs from the stem cell graft donor, collected from the stem cell graft. The chain recombines TRBV30 with TRBJ2-3; D gene unclear. CDR3 in amino acids: CAWSPRHLSTDTQYF. The CDR3 DNA sequence: TGTGCCTGGAGTCCGAGACACCTTAGCACAGATACGCAGTATTTT.